The T cell receptor (beta chain) under discussion was sequenced for a study of PD-1 blockade in classical Hodgkin lymphoma. The V end was cut by 6 bases, the J end by 5 bases, with 18 bases between. The CDR3 length is 15 residues. Germline-derived CDR1 and CDR2 are LNHNV and YYDKDF (reference sequence). The time point denotes: newly diagnosed, previously untreated cHL patient sample. Data came from immunoSEQ multiplex PCR; TCRdb stores just in-frame clones and leaves some out. The repertoire holds approximately 45,000 clones, with approximately 91% as singletons. This TCR was recovered from a human donor with classical Hodgkin lymphoma. The chain recombines TRBV15 with TRBJ2-3, with D tentatively TRBD1 (5 bases). Sequenced: peripheral blood mononuclear cells (PBMCs). The chain's CDR3 is CATRLRVGYGDTQYF. CDR3 DNA: TGTGCCACCAGACTCAGGGTGGGGTACGGAGATACGCAGTATTTT.